This T cell receptor beta chain appears in the sequencing data of a study of T cell changes during pregnancy in multiple sclerosis. Libraries were prepared by immunoSEQ multiplex PCR; TCRdb keeps only in-frame clonotypes and omits some of them. Seen here are about 92,000 clones, about 92% observed once, and the top ten hold more than 1.5%. The ends were cut back, 1 base at V and 2 bases at J, with 17 bases in the middle. The CDR3 runs 17 residues. CDR1 is MGHDK, CDR2 SYGVNS, per germline. J is TRBJ2-5 and V is TRBV25-1, with a tentative D call TRBD2 (6 bases). The receptor was derived from a female donor with multiple sclerosis, enrolled in a pregnancy study. The sample was peripheral blood, taken in the first trimester of pregnancy. In DNA, the CDR3 is TGTGCCAGCAGTGAATCGGGTCCAAGGAGGGCTCAAGAGACCCAGTACTTC. It yields the protein CASSESGPRRAQETQYF.